This TCR beta chain was sequenced for a study of cytomegalovirus exposure and HLA in healthy donors. Study-level results: Common viral pathogens were later found to be apparently linked to several of the most significant clusters.

In this sample, this clone turned up once. Its antigen is undetermined. A multiplex PCR was run with 60 Vbeta primers and 13 Jbeta primers. Assay: immunoSEQ multiplex PCR; the TCRdb copy retains only in-frame clones and omits some. The table has about 200,000 clones, about four fifths seen once. V lost 2 bases to trimming and J lost 5 bases, with 14 bases between them. CDR1 is SGDLS and CDR2 is YYNGEE in the germline V gene. CDR3 length equals 15 residues. This receptor was obtained from a boy aged 2 to 9 in good health and CMV-seronegative. The chain links TRBV9 to TRBJ2-1, with D tentatively TRBD2 (7 bases). The sample comprised PBMCs. The CDR3 region is CASSVGGATDNEQFF. Written as DNA, the CDR3 is TGTGCCAGCAGCGTGGGGGGGGCCACCGACAATGAGCAGTTCTTC.